This TCR beta chain came from a study of regulatory T cells in long-lasting Graves disease. Combining iRepertoire HTBI primers with Arm-PCR of CDR3 regions, the authors built TCR beta libraries. One entry per CDR3 protein, called by TCRdb with MiXCR from the multiplex PCR reads. The sample contains hundreds of thousands of distinct CDR3 sequences, more than 15% of which appear only once. Germline assignment: CDR1 ENHRY and CDR2 SYGVKD. Trimming removed 2 bases from V and 4 bases from J; junction bases left unmatched: 11. This CDR3 has 17 residues. The table lists this clonotype with many counts. Stated time point: newly diagnosed GD, antithyroid drugs for less than 3 months. PBMC RNA served as the TCR library source.

The sample consisted of peripheral blood mononuclear cells (PBMCs), taken at new diagnosis, from a patient treated with antithyroid drugs. This TCR came from a female donor with Graves disease. The J gene is TRBJ2-1, the V gene TRBV10-3, with 7 nucleotides matching TRBD2. The DNA of the CDR3 is TGTGCCATCAGTGAGAAGACTAGCTCCACCTCTTACAATGAGCAGTTCTTC. Its protein is CAISEKTSSTSYNEQFF.